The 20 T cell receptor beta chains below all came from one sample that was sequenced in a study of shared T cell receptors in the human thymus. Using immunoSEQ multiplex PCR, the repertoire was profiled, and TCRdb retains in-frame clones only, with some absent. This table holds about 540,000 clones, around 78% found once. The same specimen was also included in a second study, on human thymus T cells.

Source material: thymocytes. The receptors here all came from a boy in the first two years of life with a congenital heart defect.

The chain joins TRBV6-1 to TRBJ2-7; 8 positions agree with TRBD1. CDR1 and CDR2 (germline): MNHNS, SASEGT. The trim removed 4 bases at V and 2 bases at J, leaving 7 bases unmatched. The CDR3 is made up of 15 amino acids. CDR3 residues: CASSGGTGFTYEQYF. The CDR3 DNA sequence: TGTGCCAGCAGTGGGGGGACAGGATTCACCTACGAGCAGTACTTC.

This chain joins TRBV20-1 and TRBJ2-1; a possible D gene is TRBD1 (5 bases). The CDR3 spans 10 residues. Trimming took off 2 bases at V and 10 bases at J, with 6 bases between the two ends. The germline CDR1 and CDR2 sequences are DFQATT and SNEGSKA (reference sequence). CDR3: CSARRGEQFF. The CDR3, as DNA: TGCAGTGCTAGAAGGGGCGAGCAGTTCTTC.

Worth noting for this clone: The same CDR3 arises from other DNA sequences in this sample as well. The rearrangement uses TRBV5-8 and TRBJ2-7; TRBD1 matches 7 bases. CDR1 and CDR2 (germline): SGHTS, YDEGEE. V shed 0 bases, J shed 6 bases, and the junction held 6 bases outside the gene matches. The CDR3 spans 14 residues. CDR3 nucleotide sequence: TGTGCCAGCAGCTTGGGACAGGGTCCGTCCGAGCAGTACTTC. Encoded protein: CASSLGQGPSEQYF.

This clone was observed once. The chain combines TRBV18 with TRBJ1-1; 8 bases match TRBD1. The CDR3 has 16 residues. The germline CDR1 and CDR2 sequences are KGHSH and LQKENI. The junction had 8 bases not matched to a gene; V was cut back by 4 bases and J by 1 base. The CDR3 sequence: CASSRLDREANTEAFF. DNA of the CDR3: TGTGCCAGCTCACGGCTGGACAGGGAGGCGAACACTGAAGCTTTCTTT.

CDR3 region: CASLRTGTGLHYEQYF. In DNA, the CDR3 is TGTGCCAGCTTAAGGACCGGGACAGGGCTCCACTACGAGCAGTACTTC. V is TRBV6-4 and J is TRBJ2-7; TRBD1 agrees at 9 bases. Germline trimming cut 8 bases from V and 3 bases from J; bases unmatched to any gene: 14. Germline values: CDR1 MRHNA, CDR2 SNTAGT. CDR3 length: 16 amino acids.

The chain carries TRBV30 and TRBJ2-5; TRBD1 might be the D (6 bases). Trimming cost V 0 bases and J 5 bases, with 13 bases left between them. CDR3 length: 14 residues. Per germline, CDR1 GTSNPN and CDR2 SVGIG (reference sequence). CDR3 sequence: CAWSVSQGFETQYF. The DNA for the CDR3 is TGTGCCTGGAGTGTAAGTCAGGGGTTTGAGACCCAGTACTTC.

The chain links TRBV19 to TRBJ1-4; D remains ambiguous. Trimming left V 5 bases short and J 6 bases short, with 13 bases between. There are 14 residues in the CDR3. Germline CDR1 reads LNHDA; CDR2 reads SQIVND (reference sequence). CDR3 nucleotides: TGTGCCAGTAGTGTCTTAGAGGGAGATGAAAAACTGTTTTTT. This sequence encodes CASSVLEGDEKLFF.

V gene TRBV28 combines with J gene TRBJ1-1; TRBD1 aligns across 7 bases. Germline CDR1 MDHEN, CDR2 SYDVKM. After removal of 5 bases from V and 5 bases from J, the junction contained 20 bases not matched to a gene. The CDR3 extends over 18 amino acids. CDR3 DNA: TGTGCCAGCAGTGACAATCCCCGTGGCAGGGGGTTAGGTACTGAAGCTTTCTTT. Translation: CASSDNPRGRGLGTEAFF.

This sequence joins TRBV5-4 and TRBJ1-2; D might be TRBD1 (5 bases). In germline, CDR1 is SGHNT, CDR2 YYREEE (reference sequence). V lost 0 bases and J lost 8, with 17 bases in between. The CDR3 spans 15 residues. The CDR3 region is CASSLVGSYRGGYTF. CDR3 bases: TGTGCCAGCAGCTTGGTTGGCTCCTACCGGGGGGGCTACACCTTC.

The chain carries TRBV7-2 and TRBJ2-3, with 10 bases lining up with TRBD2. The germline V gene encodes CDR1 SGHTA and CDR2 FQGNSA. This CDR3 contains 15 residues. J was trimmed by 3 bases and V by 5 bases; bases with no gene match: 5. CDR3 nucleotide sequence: TGTGCCAGCAGCAACTTAGCGGGAGGTACAGATACGCAGTATTTT. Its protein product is CASSNLAGGTDTQYF.

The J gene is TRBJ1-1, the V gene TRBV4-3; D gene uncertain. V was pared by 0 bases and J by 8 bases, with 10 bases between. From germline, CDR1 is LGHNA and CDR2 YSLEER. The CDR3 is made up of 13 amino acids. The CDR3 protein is CASSQDRKEEAFF. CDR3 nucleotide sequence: TGCGCCAGCAGCCAAGACCGAAAGGAGGAAGCTTTCTTT.

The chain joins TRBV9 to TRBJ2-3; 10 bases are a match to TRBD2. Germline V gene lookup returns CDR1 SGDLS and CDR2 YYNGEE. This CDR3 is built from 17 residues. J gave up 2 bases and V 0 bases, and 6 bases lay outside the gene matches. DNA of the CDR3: TGTGCCAGCAGCGTAGGCCCAGCGGGAGGGAACACAGATACGCAGTATTTT. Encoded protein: CASSVGPAGGNTDTQYF.

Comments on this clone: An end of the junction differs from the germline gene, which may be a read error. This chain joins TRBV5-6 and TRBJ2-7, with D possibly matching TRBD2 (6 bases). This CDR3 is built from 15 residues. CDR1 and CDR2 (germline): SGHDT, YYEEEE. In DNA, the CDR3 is TGTGCCAGCAGGTTGGCATACGGGAGCGGCTACGAGCAGTACTTC. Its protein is CASRLAYGSGYEQYF.

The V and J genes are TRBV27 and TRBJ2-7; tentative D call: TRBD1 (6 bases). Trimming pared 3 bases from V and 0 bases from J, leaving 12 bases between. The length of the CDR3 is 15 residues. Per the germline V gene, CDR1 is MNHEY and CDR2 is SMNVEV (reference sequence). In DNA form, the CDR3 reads TGTGCCAGCAGTTTCCAGACAGGACCCTCCTACGAGCAGTACTTC. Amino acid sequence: CASSFQTGPSYEQYF.

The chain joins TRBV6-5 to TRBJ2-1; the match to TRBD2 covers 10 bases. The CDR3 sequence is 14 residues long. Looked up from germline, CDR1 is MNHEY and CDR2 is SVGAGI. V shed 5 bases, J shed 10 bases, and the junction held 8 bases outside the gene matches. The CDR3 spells CASSPSGRAGEQFF. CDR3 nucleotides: TGTGCCAGCAGTCCCAGCGGGAGGGCGGGGGAGCAGTTCTTC.

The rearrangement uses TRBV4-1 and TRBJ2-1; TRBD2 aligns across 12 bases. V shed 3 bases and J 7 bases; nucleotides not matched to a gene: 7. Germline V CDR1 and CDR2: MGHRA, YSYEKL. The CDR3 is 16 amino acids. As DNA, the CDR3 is TGCGCCAGCAGCCAGGCAACTAGCGGGAGGCTGAATGAGCAGTTCTTC. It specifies CASSQATSGRLNEQFF.

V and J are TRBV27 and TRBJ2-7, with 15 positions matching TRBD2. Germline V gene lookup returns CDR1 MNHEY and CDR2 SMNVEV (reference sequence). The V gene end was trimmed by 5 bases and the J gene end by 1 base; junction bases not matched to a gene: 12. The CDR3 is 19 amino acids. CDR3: CASSKQSGTSGRTSYEQYF. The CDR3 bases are TGTGCCAGCAGTAAACAGTCCGGGACTAGCGGGAGGACTTCCTACGAGCAGTACTTC.

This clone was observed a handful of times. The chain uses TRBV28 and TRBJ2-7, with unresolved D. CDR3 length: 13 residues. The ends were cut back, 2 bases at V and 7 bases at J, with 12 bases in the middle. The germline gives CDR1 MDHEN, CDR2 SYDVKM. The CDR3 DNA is TGTGCCAGCAGTTTAGATCCCCTGAGGGAGCAGTACTTC. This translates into CASSLDPLREQYF.

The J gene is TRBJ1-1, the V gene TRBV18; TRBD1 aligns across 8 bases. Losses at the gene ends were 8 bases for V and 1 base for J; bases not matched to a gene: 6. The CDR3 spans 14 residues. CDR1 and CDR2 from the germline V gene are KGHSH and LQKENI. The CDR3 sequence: CASTTGQGNTEAFF. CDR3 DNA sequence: TGTGCCAGCACAACCGGACAGGGGAACACTGAAGCTTTCTTT. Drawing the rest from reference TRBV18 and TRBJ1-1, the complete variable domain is NAGVMQNPRHLVRRRGQEARLRCSPMKGHSHVYWYRQLPEEGLKFMVYLQKENIIDESGMPKERFSAEFPKEGPSILRIQQVVRGDSAAYFCASTTGQGNTEAFFGQGTRLTVV.

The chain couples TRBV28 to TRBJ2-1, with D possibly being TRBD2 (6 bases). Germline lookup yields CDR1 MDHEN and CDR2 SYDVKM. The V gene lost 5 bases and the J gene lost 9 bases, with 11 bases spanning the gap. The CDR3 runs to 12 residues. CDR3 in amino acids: CASSLLACEQFF. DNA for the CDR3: TGTGCCAGCAGTCTGCTAGCGTGTGAGCAGTTCTTC.